A single T cell receptor (beta chain) is shown here with its context. The antigen this receptor binds is unknown. Base qualities are not at hand, and no much larger clone is one base apart. Other DNA sequences in the sample encode the same CDR3. CDR1 SGHRS and CDR2 YFSETQ were looked up in the germline V gene. The CDR3 starts with the cysteine, ends with the phenylalanine, and has 13 residues. Just the 39-base CDR3 DNA is kept, in frame starting at base 1. At the junction V is shortened by 0 bases and J by 5 bases, with 8 bases in between. The cohort comprised under 700 healthy bone marrow donors. Cohort members were all nominally healthy when sampled, although unrecorded immune exposures were likely present. The donor tested CMV seronegative and was one of the 352 seronegative cohort members. A peripheral blood sample was collected from each donor, and TCR beta sequencing was performed on peripheral blood mononuclear cells. Genomic DNA was extracted from the blood cell samples with the Qiagen DNeasy Blood Extraction Kit.

This sample was taken from a study of cytomegalovirus exposure and HLA in healthy donors (TCRdb year 2017). Turning to the overall study: According to an earlier analysis of a few hundred of the donors, roughly 180 million T cells yielded 95 million to 140 million unique TCR beta sequences and less than 300 Gb of sequence data. An early release that covered 640 HLA-typed donors contained about 300 gigabases of sequencing data and 75 million to 100 million unique TCR sequences. Of the roughly 400 genotyped donors, about 84% fell in the genetic ancestry cluster associated with self-reported Caucasian donors. The aim of the study was to test whether cataloging public T cell receptors could identify signatures of past pathogen exposure. The study used immunosequencing to profile the T cell repertoires of about 670 subjects and linked those repertoires to cytomegalovirus serostatus. Along with the roughly 670-subject first cohort, a separate validation cohort of over a hundred different subjects was used. The study combined high-throughput TCR immunosequencing, statistical association of individual TCRs with disease status, and machine learning to predict cytomegalovirus infection status. A later analysis re-examined previously published TCR beta repertoires from over 500 donors and added high-resolution HLA genotyping to investigate patterns of TCR occurrence. The later analysis used no new phenotypic data to find candidate immune exposures, relying instead on TCR beta sequences and their occurrence across donors. An earlier analysis of fewer than 750 of the donors used high-throughput TCR beta sequencing to judge whether each TCR beta V gene segment behaved as functional or pseudogenic. Alongside the repertoire data, information on donor age, sex, ethnicity and CMV serostatus was compiled. Genome-wide SNP genotypes for about 65% of the roughly 700 donors were used in a later genetic analysis, which treated that subset as a discovery cohort. All discovery cohort repertoires had been generated on a single sequencing platform. HLA typing included class I and class II loci at four-digit resolution. Typing coverage varied by locus: roughly 620-640 donors for A, B, C, DRB1 and DQB1; under 550 for DQA1; 600 to 610 for DPA1; around 490 for DPB1. Because of strong linkage in the cohort, roughly five DR-DQ haplotypes were treated as single units for association and clustering. On average, 235,054 unique TCR beta nucleotide sequences were sequenced per donor among some 420 genotyped donors of the cohort, with 15% to 20% of those sequences being non-productive. What the study reported, not specific to this receptor: In a later analysis, HLA-associated TCR beta chains showed more clonal expansion and lower generation probabilities than non-associated chains that were equally common. In a later genetic analysis, a missense DCLRE1C variant was associated with V-gene and J-gene trimming of TCR beta chains, and the association was replicated in an independent cohort. According to a later analysis, most CMV-associated TCR beta chains appeared to be HLA-restricted, and the HLA associations seemed to be driven largely by CMV exposure. According to the authors, the approach could potentially be generalized to other disease states and immunological phenotypes. When HLA alleles, especially DR and DQ, strongly co-occurred, TCR associations were difficult to assign to individual alleles. Several of the top co-occurrence clusters appeared to be linked to parvovirus B19, influenza, CMV and Epstein-Barr virus, according to a later analysis. Presence/absence analyses assumed roughly uniform sequencing depth across donors, an assumption that may not hold. For the cohort, immune exposure information was limited to CMV serostatus. Because HLA typing was missing for some donors at each locus, association tests included only the typed subset. The cohort was sequenced for TCR beta chains only, and without alpha or paired-chain data the features that could be detected were limited. Some IMGT-functional V segments, including TRBV6-2 and TRBV6-3, could not be told apart with the 87-base-pair reads, so those segments were excluded. A further reported finding was that TCR beta sequences accurately predicted the HLA-A and HLA-B alleles for most subjects in the first cohort. A group of highly shared sequence variants was considered likely to be a technical artifact of the sequencing pipeline. According to a later analysis, TCR association rates differed among HLA loci, with DRB1 alleles showing the most associated TCRs and HLA-C alleles showing the fewest. The study listed around 160 TCR beta chains as associated with cytomegalovirus. In both the original and validation cohorts, the classifier was reported to diagnose cytomegalovirus status with high specificity and sensitivity. According to a later genetic analysis, donors in an Asian-associated ancestry cluster had fewer N-insertions in productive TCRs than the approximately 630-donor mean. Because counts were too low, 15 to 20 rarely observed V segments, including chromosome 9 orphons, were excluded from the earlier analysis of 500 to 700 of the donors. Linkage disequilibrium might explain the correlated functional status among segregating V segments, but an unknown experimental factor could not be ruled out. While some public TCRs were present in many individuals, most TCR sequences turned up only very rarely across donors. In vitro tests confirmed that a few of the cytomegalovirus-associated TCR beta chains recognize cytomegalovirus antigens. In an earlier analysis of 500 to 650 of the donors, most TCR beta V segments appeared in productive rearrangements about 90% or about 30% of the time, broadly matching IMGT annotations. A later analysis associated about 17,000 TCR beta sequences with specific HLA alleles at a false discovery rate of 0.05.

Library prep was done by the immunoSEQ multiplex PCR assay. For the multiplex PCR, a mixture combining 60 forward primers for TCR Vbeta segments and 13 reverse primers for TCR Jbeta segments was used. The CDR3 region of rearranged TCR beta genes was amplified from genomic DNA with a multiplex PCR assay. On the Illumina HiSeq System, the amplified TCR beta libraries were sequenced as 87-base-pair reads. The published analysis was carried out like this. In a later analysis, approximately 74 million unique TCR beta chains were counted across the 500 to 850 repertoires, and around 10 million of these chains were shared by at least two donors. To remove PCR and sequencing errors, raw reads were error-corrected and collapsed into unique sequences using a nearest-neighbor algorithm that merged closely related sequences. Alignment of CDR3 sequences to IMGT reference sequences was used to assign V, D and J gene segments. Each retained sequence needed at least a six-nucleotide match to both a V gene segment and a J gene segment. A rearrangement counted as productive if the CDR3 had no stop codons and remained in frame with V and J, and every other rearrangement counted as non-productive. Following IMGT convention, CDR3 was defined as the stretch from the second conserved V-encoded cysteine to the conserved J-encoded phenylalanine. Sequences without an unambiguous match to a single V gene segment were excluded from the earlier analysis of several hundred of the donors. An earlier analysis of approximately 590 of the donors called V segments functional above 56.7% productive rearrangements and segregating when the between-donor standard deviation exceeded 5%. A statistical classification framework was developed to diagnose cytomegalovirus status using the catalog of TCR beta chain sequences. A later analysis assigned V and J genes by comparing TCR nucleotide sequences with IMGT/GENE-DB human TR gene sequences. A later analysis assigned CDR3 sequences and most-parsimonious VDJ recombination scenarios with the TCRdist pipeline. In a later analysis, every TCR beta chain was defined by the combination of its CDR3 amino acid sequence and its V-gene family, and reads without a unique V-gene family were dropped. To address suspected cross-contamination and a sequencing artifact, a later analysis removed 550 to 750 highly shared, low-generation-probability nucleotide sequences. A later analysis calculated a clonal expansion index for each public chain from normalized within-repertoire ranks of inferred template counts. In a later analysis, generation probabilities were computed with a VDJ recombination model fitted to out-of-frame rearrangements, and the resulting probabilities were checked against IGoR. Hypergeometric tests were used in a later analysis to score TCR-TCR, TCR-HLA and TCR-CMV co-occurrence, with a repertoire-size bias correction applied to the TCR pairs. To estimate false discovery rates, a later analysis permuted the HLA or CMV assignments 20 times. In a later analysis, co-occurring TCRs were grouped with DBSCAN, and TCRdist sequence similarity was added when clustering was performed within HLA-allele-positive subsets. Repertoires with fewer than 30,000 or more than 120,000 public chains were left out of co-occurrence clustering, as were a handful of repertoires with anomalous nucleotide sharing. Not all clones reach the TCRdb copy of this immuneACCESS table, which keeps in-frame sequences only. Checked studies attribute under half of the gap to unresolved V genes and leave the rest unexplained. Clonal size and the V and J genes are those of that table, whereas D and trimming came from the DNA. The sample table contains 150,000 to 200,000 clones; only one count was recorded for 70% to 80% of them. Over 0.95% of the sample comes from the top ten.

The clonotype comes from a woman aged 35 to 49 in good health and CMV-seronegative. The sample consisted of PBMCs. Here the chain combines TRBV5-1 and TRBJ1-1, with no confidently assigned D gene. The DNA sequence reads TGCGCCAGCAGCTTGGCCGGGGAGACTGAAGCTTTCTTT. This codes for CASSLAGETEAFF.